The TCR beta chain described here comes from a study of shared clonotypes between healthy human individuals. Across the study: The study drew on a couple of women and a few men aged 18 to 49 as donors. Notes on the study in general: Clonotype sharing across donors was expected to vary with sequencing depth. Donors were few, which limited the genetic and exposure-history diversity represented.

Some clones are missing from TCRdb's copy, which holds only in-frame ones; the method was immunoSEQ multiplex PCR. Among fewer than 550,000 clones listed, about three quarters were seen once. This clone has only a few counts. As yet, its antigen is unknown. Since a much larger clone is just one base distant, this may be a read error. Germline V gives CDR1 GTSNPN, CDR2 SVGIG (reference sequence). The V and J ends lost 4 bases and 3 bases respectively, with 21 bases between them. The CDR3 loop spans 16 amino acids. The sequence was obtained from a woman aged 40 to 50 in good health. Some clones in this sample may be carry-over from other donors' samples. The chain combines TRBV30 with TRBJ2-5; D might be TRBD2 (5 bases). Sequenced input: PBMCs. CDR3 in DNA: TGTGCCTGGAAGACGGTTCGCCCAGCGGCCAAAGAGACCCAGTACTTC. This sequence encodes CAWKTVRPAAKETQYF.